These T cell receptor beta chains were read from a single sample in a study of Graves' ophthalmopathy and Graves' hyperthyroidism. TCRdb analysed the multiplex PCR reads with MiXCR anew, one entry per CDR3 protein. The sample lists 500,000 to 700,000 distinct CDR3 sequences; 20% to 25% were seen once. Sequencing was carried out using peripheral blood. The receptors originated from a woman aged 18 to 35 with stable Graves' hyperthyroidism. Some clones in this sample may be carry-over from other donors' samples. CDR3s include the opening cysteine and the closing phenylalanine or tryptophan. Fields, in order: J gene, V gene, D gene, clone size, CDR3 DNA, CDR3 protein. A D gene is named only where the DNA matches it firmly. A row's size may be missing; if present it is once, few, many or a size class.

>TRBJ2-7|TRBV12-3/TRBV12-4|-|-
TGTGCCAGCAACTCCCGAGGGGGGCTGTACGAGCAGTACTTC
CASNSRGGLYEQYF
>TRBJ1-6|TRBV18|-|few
TGTGCCAGTTCACCAGACGGGGGCTATAATTCACCCCTCCACTTT
CASSPDGGYNSPLHF
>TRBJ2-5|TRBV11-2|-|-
TGTGCCAGCAGCCCTACCTATAGGTTGCTCGATGGGGAGACCCAGTACTTC
CASSPTYRLLDGETQYF
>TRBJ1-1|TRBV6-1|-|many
TGTGCCAGCAGTGAAGCAAAGGGGCGTTACACTGAAGCTTTCTTT
CASSEAKGRYTEAFF
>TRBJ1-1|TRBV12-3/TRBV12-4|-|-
TGTGCCAGCAGTTTCCGTGGGTTTGAGAACACTGAAGCTTTCTTT
CASSFRGFENTEAFF
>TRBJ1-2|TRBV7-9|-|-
TGTGCCAGCAGCCCCCCATTAGGGGTCGGCTACAGCTTC
CASSPPLGVGYSF
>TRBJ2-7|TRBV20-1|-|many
TGCAGTGTTCACCAGGGAAACAGATACGAGCAGTACTTC
CSVHQGNRYEQYF
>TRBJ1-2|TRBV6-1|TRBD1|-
TGTGCCAGCAGGAGGACAGGGGGCGTTGATGGCTACACCTTC
CASRRTGGVDGYTF
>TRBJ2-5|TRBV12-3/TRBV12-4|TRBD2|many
TGTGCCAGCCTCGGGGGGGCTGGGCAAGAGACCCAGTACTTC
CASLGGAGQETQYF
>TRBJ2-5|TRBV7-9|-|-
TGTGCCAGCAGCTTATATAGGGCAGGTGGGGAGACCCAGTACTTC
CASSLYRAGGETQYF
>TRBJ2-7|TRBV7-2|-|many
TGTGCCAGCAGCCGTGAGGGCGGAATACGAGGGCAGTACTTC
CASSREGGIRGQYF
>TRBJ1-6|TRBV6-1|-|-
TGTGCCAGCAGTGAATTTACAGATTCACCCCTCCACTTT
CASSEFTDSPLHF
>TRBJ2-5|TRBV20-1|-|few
TGCAGTGCTACGTATCAAGAGACCCAGTACTTC
CSATYQETQYF
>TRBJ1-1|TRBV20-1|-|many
TGCAGTCCCCCAGGGTTTACTGAAGCTTTCTTT
CSPPGFTEAFF
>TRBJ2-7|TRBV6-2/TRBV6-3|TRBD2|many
TGTGCCAGCAGACTAGCGGGAGGAAACGAGCAGTACTTC
CASRLAGGNEQYF